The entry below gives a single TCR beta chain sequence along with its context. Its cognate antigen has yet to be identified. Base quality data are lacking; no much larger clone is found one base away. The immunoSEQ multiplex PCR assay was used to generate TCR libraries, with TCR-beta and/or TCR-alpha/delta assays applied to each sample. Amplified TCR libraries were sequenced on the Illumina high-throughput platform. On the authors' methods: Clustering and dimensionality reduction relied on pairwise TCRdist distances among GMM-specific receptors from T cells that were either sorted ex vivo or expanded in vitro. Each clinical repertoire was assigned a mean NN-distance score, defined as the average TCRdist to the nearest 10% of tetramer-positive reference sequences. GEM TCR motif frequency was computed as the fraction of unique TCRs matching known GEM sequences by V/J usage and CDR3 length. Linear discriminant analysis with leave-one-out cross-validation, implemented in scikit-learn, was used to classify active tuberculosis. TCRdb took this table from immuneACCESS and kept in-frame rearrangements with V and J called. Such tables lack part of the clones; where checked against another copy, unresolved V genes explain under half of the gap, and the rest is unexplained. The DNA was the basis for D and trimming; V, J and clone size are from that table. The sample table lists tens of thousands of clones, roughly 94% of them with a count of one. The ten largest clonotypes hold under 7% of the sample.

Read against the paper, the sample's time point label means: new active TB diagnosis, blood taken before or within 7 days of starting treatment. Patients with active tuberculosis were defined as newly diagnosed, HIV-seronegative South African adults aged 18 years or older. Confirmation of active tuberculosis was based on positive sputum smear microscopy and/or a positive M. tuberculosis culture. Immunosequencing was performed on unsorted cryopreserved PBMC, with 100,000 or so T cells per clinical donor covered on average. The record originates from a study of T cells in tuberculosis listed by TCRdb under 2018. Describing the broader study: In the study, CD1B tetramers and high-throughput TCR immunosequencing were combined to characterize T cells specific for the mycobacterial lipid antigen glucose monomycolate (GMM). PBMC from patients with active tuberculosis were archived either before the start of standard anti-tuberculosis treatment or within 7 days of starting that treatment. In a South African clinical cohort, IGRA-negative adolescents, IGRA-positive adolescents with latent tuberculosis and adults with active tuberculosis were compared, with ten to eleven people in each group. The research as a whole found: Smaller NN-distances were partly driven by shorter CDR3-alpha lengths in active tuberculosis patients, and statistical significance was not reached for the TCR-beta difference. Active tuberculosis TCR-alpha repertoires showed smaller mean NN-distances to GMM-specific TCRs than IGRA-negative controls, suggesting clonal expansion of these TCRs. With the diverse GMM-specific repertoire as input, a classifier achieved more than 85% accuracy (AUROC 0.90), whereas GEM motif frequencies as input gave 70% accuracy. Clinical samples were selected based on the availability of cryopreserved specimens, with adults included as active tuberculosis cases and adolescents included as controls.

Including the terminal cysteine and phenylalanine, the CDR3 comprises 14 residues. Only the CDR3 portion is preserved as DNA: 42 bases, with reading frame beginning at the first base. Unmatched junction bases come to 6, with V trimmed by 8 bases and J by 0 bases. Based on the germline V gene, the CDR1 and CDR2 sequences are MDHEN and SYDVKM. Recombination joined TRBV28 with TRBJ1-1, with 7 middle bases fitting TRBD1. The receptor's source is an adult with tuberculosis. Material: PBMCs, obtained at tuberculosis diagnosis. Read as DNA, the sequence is TGTGCCAGCGCCGACAGGGTTTTGAACACTGAAGCTTTCTTT. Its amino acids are CASADRVLNTEAFF. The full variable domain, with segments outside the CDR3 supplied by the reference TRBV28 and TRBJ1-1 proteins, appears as DVKVTQSSRYLVKRTGEKVFLECVQDMDHENMFWYRQDPGLGLRLIYFSYDVKMKEKGDIPEGYSVSREKKERFSLILESASTNQTSMYLCASADRVLNTEAFFGQGTRLTVV.